This record looks at one T cell receptor (beta chain) sequence and its context. Its antigen is not known. CDR3 length: 16 residues. Per the germline V gene, CDR1 is MNHEY and CDR2 is SVGEGT. Trimming stripped 4 bases from V and 8 bases from J, with 23 bases between. This specimen comes from a study of T cell repertoires in cytomegalovirus infection. As for the study in general: Carrying CMV and the relevant HLA type showed in public TCR beta signatures. Points from the study as a whole: Summed public TCR beta family frequency identified CMV carriers bearing the relevant HLA. CMV-specific TCR beta clonotypes restricted by HLA-C were the ones dominating the ex vivo response.

TCRdb itself ran the reads through MiXCR, one entry per CDR3 protein. The sample has 400,000 or so distinct CDR3 sequences, approximately 30% seen once. The gene calls are TRBV6-2 or TRBV6-3 and TRBJ1-2, with D possibly matching TRBD1 (6 bases). This sequence originates from a human donor in good health (CMV status not recorded). Some clones in this sample may be carry-over from other donors' samples. Input material: PBMCs. The CDR3 reads CASSSSGGGRERGYTF. The CDR3 DNA is TGTGCCAGCAGTTCCTCAGGAGGGGGACGTGAGAGGGGCTACACCTTC.